These 2 T cell receptor beta chains came from one sample sequenced in a study of T cell responses to AZD1222 COVID-19 vaccine. Method: immunoSEQ multiplex PCR; TCRdb's copy keeps in-frame clones and lacks some. The table lists roughly 51,000 clones, about 90% of them singletons. The sample was peripheral blood, taken 28 days after the second AZD1222 dose. Receptor source: an adult who received the AZD1222 COVID-19 vaccine.

The gene calls are TRBV16 and TRBJ1-2; D gene ambiguous. This CDR3 comprises 13 residues. Trimming removed 4 bases at V and 3 bases at J, with 9 bases between. CDR1 KGHSY and CDR2 FQNENV come from the germline V gene. CDR3 region: CASSRDRDYGYTF. CDR3 DNA sequence: TGTGCCAGCAGCCGAGACCGAGACTATGGCTACACCTTC.

The chain joins TRBV6-5 to TRBJ2-2; TRBD2 aligns across 8 bases. This CDR3 is 16 amino acids long. Germline-derived CDR1 and CDR2 are MNHEY and SVGAGI. J gave up 1 base and V 1 base, and 2 bases lay outside the gene matches. The CDR3 nucleotides are TGTGCCAGCAGTTACTTCACTAGCGGGAACACCGGGGAGCTGTTTTTT. Amino acid sequence: CASSYFTSGNTGELFF.